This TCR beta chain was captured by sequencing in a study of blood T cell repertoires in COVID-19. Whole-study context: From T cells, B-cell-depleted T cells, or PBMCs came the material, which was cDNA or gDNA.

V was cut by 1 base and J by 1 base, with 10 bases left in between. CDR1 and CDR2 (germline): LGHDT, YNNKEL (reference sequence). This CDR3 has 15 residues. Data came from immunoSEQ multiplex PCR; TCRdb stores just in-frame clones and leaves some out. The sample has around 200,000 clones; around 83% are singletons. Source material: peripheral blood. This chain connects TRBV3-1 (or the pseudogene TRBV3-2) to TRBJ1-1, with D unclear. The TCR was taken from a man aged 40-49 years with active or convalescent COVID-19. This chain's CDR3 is CASSQVPLANTEAFF. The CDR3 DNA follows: TGTGCCAGCAGCCAAGTTCCGCTAGCGAACACTGAAGCTTTCTTT.